Listed below are T cell receptor beta chains from one sample, sequenced in a study of cytomegalovirus exposure and HLA in healthy donors. Clones were sequenced by immunoSEQ multiplex PCR, and TCRdb holds only the in-frame ones, with some missing. The sample has tens of thousands of clones; about two thirds are singletons. Material for sequencing was PBMCs. Receptors originate from a woman aged 40 to 55 in good health and CMV-seropositive. The CDR3 runs from the conserved cysteine through the conserved F or W. A D gene is named only where the DNA matches it firmly. Expanded clones are given a class, and other clones once, few, many or no size at all.

TRBJ1-3 | . | . | TRBV10-3 | CAISDRDSGNTIYF | TGTGCCATCAGTGATAGAGACTCTGGAAACACCATATATTTT
TRBJ2-3 | . | . | TRBV6-6 | CASSYIGDTQYF | TGTGCCAGCAGTTACATCGGAGATACGCAGTATTTT
TRBJ1-1 | . | . | TRBV6-5 | CASHSRAGVNTEAFF | TGTGCCAGCCACTCGAGGGCAGGAGTGAACACTGAAGCTTTCTTT
TRBJ2-1 | TRBD1 | few | TRBV5-1 | CASSSNRGEQFF | TGCGCCAGCAGCTCAAACAGGGGTGAGCAGTTCTTC
TRBJ2-1 | . | . | TRBV5-4 | CASSLLVAGYNEQFF | TGTGCCAGCAGCTTACTGGTGGCGGGCTACAATGAGCAGTTCTTC
TRBJ2-6 | . | . | TRBV29-1 | CSVQGMTSGANVLTF | TGCAGCGTTCAGGGTATGACCTCTGGGGCCAACGTCCTGACTTTC
TRBJ1-6 | . | . | TRBV7-6 | CASSLNRGPLHF | TGTGCCAGCAGCTTAAATCGAGGACCCCTCCACTTT
TRBJ2-7 | . | . | TRBV6-5 | CASSYSLTGTSYEQYF | TGTGCCAGCAGTTACTCCCTCACCGGGACAAGCTACGAGCAGTACTTC
TRBJ1-1 | . | many | TRBV29-1 | CSASRGNTEAFF | TGCAGCGCCTCCCGAGGGAACACTGAAGCTTTCTTT
TRBJ2-7 | . | . | TRBV6-4 | CASSENPGYEQYF | TGTGCCAGCAGTGAAAACCCCGGGTACGAGCAGTACTTC
TRBJ2-6 | . | few | TRBV27 | CASSGQLVSGANVLTF | TGTGCCAGCAGTGGACAGCTAGTCTCTGGGGCCAACGTCCTGACTTTC
TRBJ1-4 | TRBD1 | . | TRBV18 | CASSPDGGQGGEKLFF | TGTGCCAGCTCACCAGATGGGGGACAGGGTGGTGAAAAACTGTTTTTT
TRBJ2-2 | TRBD2 | . | TRBV9 | CASSPGWLAGGRTGELFF | TGTGCCAGCAGCCCAGGATGGCTAGCGGGGGGGCGCACCGGGGAGCTGTTTTTT
TRBJ2-5 | . | once | TRBV6-1 | CASSRELAETQYF | TGTGCCAGCTCAAGGGAGTTGGCGGAGACCCAGTACTTC
TRBJ2-1 | TRBD1 | . | TRBV5-1 | CASSQRQGSYDEQFF | TGCGCCAGCAGCCAGCGACAGGGATCTTACGATGAGCAGTTCTTC
TRBJ2-7 | TRBD2 | . | TRBV2 | CASSGGLAGGRTNEQYF | TGTGCCAGCAGTGGGGGACTAGCGGGGGGGCGAACCAACGAGCAGTACTTC
TRBJ1-4 | TRBD1 | few | TRBV18 | CASSPLTGTGGGGGEKLFF | TGTGCCAGCTCACCACTGACTGGGACAGGGGGCGGAGGAGGTGAAAAACTGTTTTTT
TRBJ1-2 | . | . | TRBV6-5 | CASSYGRAADGYTF | TGTGCCAGCAGTTACGGCAGGGCCGCTGATGGCTACACCTTC
TRBJ2-1 | . | . | TRBV6-6 | CASSYFPPGNEQFF | TGTGCCAGCAGTTACTTCCCCCCGGGGAATGAGCAGTTCTTC
TRBJ2-7 | TRBD2 | . | TRBV5-1 | CASSPGLVAEQYF | TGCGCCAGCAGCCCGGGACTAGTAGCTGAGCAGTACTTC
TRBJ2-1 | . | . | TRBV9 | CASSVVSAPSNEQFF | TGTGCCAGCAGCGTAGTGAGCGCACCTTCAAATGAGCAGTTCTTC
TRBJ2-6 | TRBD1 | . | TRBV4-1 | CASSQFPQGSGANVLTF | TGCGCCAGCAGCCAATTCCCACAGGGGTCTGGGGCCAACGTCCTGACTTTC
TRBJ2-5 | TRBD2 | once | TRBV30 | CAWSVRGLAGGGETQYF | TGTGCCTGGAGTGTACGGGGACTAGCGGGGGGGGGAGAGACCCAGTACTTC
TRBJ1-2 | . | once | TRBV19 | CASKIGNYGYTF | TGTGCCAGTAAGATTGGCAACTATGGCTACACCTTC
TRBJ2-5 | TRBD2 | . | TRBV10-1 | CASSPIAGTAMTQYF | TGCGCCAGCAGTCCTATAGCGGGGACGGCAATGACCCAGTACTTC
TRBJ1-2 | . | . | TRBV11-2 | CASSLDPTGPGGYTF | TGTGCCAGCAGCTTAGATCCCACAGGGCCTGGGGGCTACACCTTC
TRBJ1-6 | TRBD1 | . | TRBV4-1 | CASSHAPRRGPGQGHSPLHF | TGCGCCAGCAGCCACGCTCCGAGGAGGGGTCCGGGACAGGGCCATTCACCCCTCCACTTT
TRBJ2-1 | TRBD1 | . | TRBV5-1 | CASSLREQGIYNEQFF | TGCGCCAGCAGCTTGAGGGAACAGGGGATTTACAATGAGCAGTTCTTC
TRBJ1-4 | TRBD1 | . | TRBV7-9 | CASSFTGVWEKLFF | TGTGCCAGCAGCTTCACAGGGGTTTGGGAAAAACTGTTTTTT
TRBJ2-3 | . | . | TRBV2 | CASSDVAADTQYF | TGTGCCAGCAGCGACGTGGCGGCAGATACGCAGTATTTT
TRBJ2-1 | . | . | TRBV5-1 | CASRRTDSYNEQFF | TGCGCCAGCCGGCGGACAGACTCCTACAATGAGCAGTTCTTC
TRBJ2-3 | TRBD1 | . | TRBV7-9 | CASSLAVDRGWTDTQYF | TGTGCCAGCAGCTTAGCGGTGGACAGGGGGTGGACAGATACGCAGTATTTT
TRBJ2-3 | TRBD2 | . | TRBV5-1 | CASTPGLAGTDTQYF | TGCGCCAGCACTCCTGGGCTAGCGGGCACAGATACGCAGTATTTT
TRBJ2-7 | TRBD1 | . | TRBV4-1 | CASSQDPTGVEQYF | TGCGCCAGCAGCCAAGATCCCACAGGGGTTGAGCAGTACTTC
TRBJ2-1 | TRBD2 | . | TRBV11-2 | CASSSGLADYNEQFF | TGTGCCAGCAGCTCGGGACTAGCGGACTACAATGAGCAGTTCTTC
TRBJ1-1 | . | . | TRBV7-3 | CASSWGLMNTEAFF | TGTGCCAGCAGCTGGGGACTTATGAACACTGAAGCTTTCTTT
TRBJ2-2 | . | . | TRBV5-1 | CASSFTQGFNTGELFF | TGCGCCAGCAGCTTTACACAGGGTTTTAACACCGGGGAGCTGTTTTTT
TRBJ2-1 | . | . | TRBV5-4 | CASSGSSYNEQFF | TGTGCCAGCAGCGGGAGCTCCTACAATGAGCAGTTCTTC
TRBJ2-5 | . | few | TRBV29-1 | CSSTDSQETQYF | TGCAGCTCCACGGACAGTCAAGAGACCCAGTACTTC
TRBJ2-3 | TRBD2 | . | TRBV5-1 | CATSLSGDSTDTQYF | TGCGCCACCAGCCTCAGCGGGGACAGCACAGATACGCAGTATTTT
TRBJ1-1 | . | few | TRBV29-1 | CSGKTGSLNTEAFF | TGCAGCGGCAAGACAGGTAGTTTGAACACTGAAGCTTTCTTT
TRBJ1-5 | . | . | TRBV5-8 | CASSLSEGLPRRPQHF | TGTGCCAGCAGCTTGTCTGAGGGACTCCCCAGACGGCCCCAGCATTTT
TRBJ2-7 | TRBD1 | . | TRBV7-6 | CASSLQGADSYEQYF | TGTGCCAGCAGCTTACAGGGGGCGGACTCCTACGAGCAGTACTTC
TRBJ2-3 | . | . | TRBV5-6 | CASSITGNTDTQYF | TGTGCCAGCAGCATAACAGGGAACACAGATACGCAGTATTTT
TRBJ2-1 | . | . | TRBV13 | CASSPWTIEGNEQFF | TGTGCCAGCAGCCCGTGGACTATTGAGGGCAATGAGCAGTTCTTC
TRBJ2-7 | . | . | TRBV25-1 | CPGPDREESYEQYF | TGTCCCGGCCCAGACAGGGAGGAATCCTACGAGCAGTACTTC
TRBJ1-1 | . | once | TRBV27 | CASTSLPNTEAFF | TGTGCCAGCACCTCCCTCCCGAACACTGAAGCTTTCTTT
TRBJ1-5 | . | . | TRBV12-5 | CASGLGTGVYQPQHF | TGTGCTAGTGGTTTGGGGACCGGGGTCTACCAGCCCCAGCATTTT
TRBJ1-4 | TRBD1 | few | TRBV6-5 | CASRQDRGRAEKLFF | TGTGCCAGCAGACAAGACAGGGGCCGGGCGGAAAAACTGTTTTTT
TRBJ2-5 | . | . | TRBV2 | CASSENGRAGTQYF | TGTGCCAGCAGTGAAAACGGGCGGGCCGGAACCCAGTACTTC
TRBJ2-5 | . | . | TRBV5-1 | CASSSTQGKETQYF | TGCGCCAGCAGTTCTACCCAGGGGAAAGAGACCCAGTACTTC
TRBJ1-6 | . | . | TRBV19 | CASSIDSSPLHF | TGTGCCAGTAGTATTGACAGTTCACCCCTCCACTTT
TRBJ2-3 | . | few | TRBV12-5 | CASGGPATGSTDTQYF | TGTGCTAGTGGCGGTCCCGCGACAGGCAGCACAGATACGCAGTATTTT
TRBJ1-5 | TRBD1 | . | TRBV6-6 | CASKLRGMSNQPQHF | TGTGCCAGCAAACTCAGGGGGATGAGCAATCAGCCCCAGCATTTT
TRBJ1-2 | . | . | TRBV19 | CASSRNGEYGYTF | TGTGCCAGTAGTAGAAACGGGGAATATGGCTACACCTTC